Sequencing of this T cell receptor (beta chain) was carried out in a study of T cell responses to AZD1222 COVID-19 vaccine. Notes on the study in general: Spike-specific TCR repertoires showed rising breadth and depth after two AZD1222 doses. Only 5 or 6 people who got AZD1222 tested seropositive at baseline.

The repertoire was sequenced with immunoSEQ multiplex PCR; TCRdb's copy has only in-frame clones and lacks some. The repertoire holds some 170,000 clones, with approximately 89% as singletons. Regarding this clone: Its antigen is still unknown.

Researchers grouped second doses given at about 4 or about 12 weeks into one pool. The ends were cut back, 5 bases at V and 0 bases at J, with 8 bases in the middle. Germline V gene sequence: CDR1 SGHTA, CDR2 FQGNSA. This CDR3 contains 13 residues. The source is an adult who received the AZD1222 COVID-19 vaccine. This chain joins TRBV7-2 and TRBJ2-7; no reliable D call. The sequencing here drew on peripheral blood, taken 28 days after the second AZD1222 dose. CDR3: CASSRYNSYEQYF. CDR3 nucleotide sequence: TGTGCCAGCAGCCGGTACAACTCCTACGAGCAGTACTTC.